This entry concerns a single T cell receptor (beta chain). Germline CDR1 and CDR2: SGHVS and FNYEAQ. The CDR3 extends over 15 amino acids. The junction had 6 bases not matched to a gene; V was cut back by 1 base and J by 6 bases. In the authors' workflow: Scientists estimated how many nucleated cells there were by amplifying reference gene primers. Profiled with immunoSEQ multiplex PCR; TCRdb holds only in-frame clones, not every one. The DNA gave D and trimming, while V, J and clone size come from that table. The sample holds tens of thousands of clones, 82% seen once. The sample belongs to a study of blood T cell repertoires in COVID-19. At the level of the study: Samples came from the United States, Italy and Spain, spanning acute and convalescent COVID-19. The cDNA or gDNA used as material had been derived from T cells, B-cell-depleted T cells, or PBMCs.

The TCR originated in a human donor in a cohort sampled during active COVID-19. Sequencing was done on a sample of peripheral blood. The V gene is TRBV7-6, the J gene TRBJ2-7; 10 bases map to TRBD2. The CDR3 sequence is CASSLEAGGHSEQYF. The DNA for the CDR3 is TGTGCCAGCAGCTTAGAAGCGGGGGGGCATTCCGAGCAGTACTTC.